The rows below give T cell receptor beta chains drawn from one sample of a study of T cell clones after liver transplantation. Method: immunoSEQ multiplex PCR; TCRdb's copy keeps in-frame clones and lacks some. The data contain 50,000 or so clones, about 69% of them singletons. The sample here was CD4+ T cells from blood, taken less than 70 months after liver transplant. These receptors all come from a human patient who received a liver transplant. A share of the T cells may be of graft donor origin. The conserved cysteine and the conserved F or W are not part of the CDR3 here. Each record gives: V gene, CDR3 protein.

v_call: TRBV4-1; cdr3_aa: ASSQEGGRPYGYT
v_call: TRBV6-6; cdr3_aa: ASSSPTDRGHYGYT
v_call: TRBV4-2; cdr3_aa: ASSQERVGTLGEKLF
v_call: TRBV6-1; cdr3_aa: ASSVSNYGYT
v_call: TRBV6-1; cdr3_aa: ASLWDSREKETQY
v_call: TRBV18; cdr3_aa: ASSPPWDTYEQY
v_call: TRBV5-1; cdr3_aa: ASSSLESTDTQY
v_call: TRBV19; cdr3_aa: ATREGGLANIQY
v_call: TRBV2; cdr3_aa: ASSITGGNGYT
v_call: TRBV27; cdr3_aa: ASSLDLRMNTEAF
v_call: TRBV19; cdr3_aa: ASSLGRATYNEQF
v_call: TRBV19; cdr3_aa: AISSGVHNEQF
v_call: TRBV27; cdr3_aa: ASSFDRGANEKLF
v_call: TRBV9; cdr3_aa: ASSPRLAGGAYNEQF
v_call: TRBV6-6; cdr3_aa: ASSYSGISYEQY
v_call: TRBV7-3; cdr3_aa: ASSPGRRGSGETQY
v_call: TRBV5-6; cdr3_aa: ASSLNNSPLH
v_call: TRBV29-1; cdr3_aa: SVKGTGLSPLH